This TCR beta chain is drawn from a study of blood T cell repertoires in COVID-19. Study-wide background: Spain, Italy and the United States supplied samples that represented acute and convalescent COVID-19. PBMCs, B-cell-depleted T cells, or T cells were the source of the cDNA or gDNA that made up the material.

This clone was seen only a few times. V lost 2 bases and J lost 3; bases outside the gene matches: 14. Germline CDR1 is MGHRA and CDR2 is YSYEKL. This CDR3 region has 19 residues. The table came from immunoSEQ multiplex PCR; TCRdb's copy has only in-frame clones and leaves some out. The table records 95,000 to 150,000 clones, around 83% of them present only once. Residents of about two dozen US areas, aged about 18 to 95 years, made up the participants. The sequenced material came from PBMCs or T cells enriched from blood (not recorded which). J is TRBJ2-7 and V is TRBV4-1; 12 positions match TRBD1. The receptor was derived from a woman aged 30 to 39 who had recovered from COVID-19. CDR3 sequence: CASSQLSPGTGGAVYEQYF. In DNA, the CDR3 is TGCGCCAGCAGCCAACTATCTCCCGGGACAGGGGGCGCCGTCTACGAGCAGTACTTC.